This T cell receptor beta chain was sequenced in a study of T cells in localized non-small cell lung cancer. To note about this clone: The antigen is undetermined.

CDR3 length equals 16 residues. Germline V gives CDR1 SGHNT, CDR2 YENEEA. Trimming took 4 bases from V and 2 from J; bases not matched to a gene: 4. Sequencing used immunoSEQ multiplex PCR; TCRdb keeps in-frame clones, though not all of them. Of roughly 7,000 clones in the sample, 23% were seen once. Study findings and constraints: As only one tumor region underwent sequencing, heterogeneity remains possible. Among the top 100 tumor clones, a median about 57 appeared in adjacent lung. Greater T cell density in blood accompanied longer overall survival. Uninvolved adjacent lung had the highest recorded T cell clonality, with tumor below it.

The sequence was obtained from a man between 40 and 70 years old with stage III squamous cell lung carcinoma. Sequences were derived from lung tumor tissue, sampled before any cancer treatment. The V call is TRBV11-3, the J call TRBJ2-1; 11 bases line up with TRBD2. This chain's CDR3 is CASSYRGLAAYNEQFF. In nucleotides, the CDR3 is TGTGCCAGCAGCTACAGGGGACTAGCGGCCTACAATGAGCAGTTCTTC.